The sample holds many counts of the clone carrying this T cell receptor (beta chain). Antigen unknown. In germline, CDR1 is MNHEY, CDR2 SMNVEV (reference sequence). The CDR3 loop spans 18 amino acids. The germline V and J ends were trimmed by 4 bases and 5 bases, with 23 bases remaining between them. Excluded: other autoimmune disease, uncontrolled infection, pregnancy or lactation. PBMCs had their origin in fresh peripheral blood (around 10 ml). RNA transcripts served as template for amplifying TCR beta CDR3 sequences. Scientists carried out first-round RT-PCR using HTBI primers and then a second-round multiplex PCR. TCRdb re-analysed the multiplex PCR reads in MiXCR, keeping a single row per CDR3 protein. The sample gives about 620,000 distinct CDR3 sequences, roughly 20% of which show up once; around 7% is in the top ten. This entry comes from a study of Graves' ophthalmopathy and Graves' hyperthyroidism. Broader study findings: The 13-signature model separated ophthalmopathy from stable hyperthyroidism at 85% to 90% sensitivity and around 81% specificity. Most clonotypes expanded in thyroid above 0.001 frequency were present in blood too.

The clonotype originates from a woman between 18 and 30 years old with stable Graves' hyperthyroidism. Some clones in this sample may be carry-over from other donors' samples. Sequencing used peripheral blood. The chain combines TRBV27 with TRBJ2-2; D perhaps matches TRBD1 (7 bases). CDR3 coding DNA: TGTGCCAGCAGTTGGAGAACCGGAGGGACAGTCAGAACCGGGGAGCTGTTTTTT. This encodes CASSWRTGGTVRTGELFF.